This passage covers 24 T cell receptor beta chains from one sample sequenced in a study of blood T cell repertoires in COVID-19. The table came from immunoSEQ multiplex PCR; TCRdb's copy has only in-frame clones and leaves some out. Here the sample spans 90,000 or so clones, roughly 88% being singletons. The material sequenced was peripheral blood. The receptor source for this set is an elderly man with acute or convalescent COVID-19.

The CDR3 DNA reads as TGTGCCAGCAGTAGGGGCGAATCCTACAATGAGCAGTTCTTC. Protein sequence: CASSRGESYNEQFF. The chain couples TRBV6-5 to TRBJ2-1; TRBD1 might be the D (5 bases). The V end was cut by 5 bases, the J end by 1 base, with 9 bases between. Germline CDR1 and CDR2: MNHEY and SVGAGI. The CDR3 loop spans 14 amino acids.

The genes are TRBV19 and TRBJ2-3; 9 positions match TRBD1. V shed 5 bases and J 5 bases; nucleotides not matched to a gene: 2. The germline V gene encodes CDR1 LNHDA and CDR2 SQIVND (reference sequence). The CDR3 sequence is 13 residues long. The CDR3, as DNA: TGTGCCAGTAGTGGGGACAGGGAAGATACGCAGTATTTT. As protein: CASSGDREDTQYF. Full variable domain (missing parts from reference TRBV19 and TRBJ2-3): DGGITQSPKYLFRKEGQNVTLSCEQNLNHDAMYWYRQDPGQGLRLIYYSQIVNDFQKGDIAEGYSVSREKKESFPLTVTSAQKNPTAFYLCASSGDREDTQYFGPGTRLTVL.

The gene calls are TRBV7-2 and TRBJ1-1, with D tentatively TRBD1 (5 bases). The V gene lost 5 bases and the J gene lost 1 base, with 14 bases spanning the gap. The CDR3 length is 15 residues. The germline V gene encodes CDR1 SGHTA and CDR2 FQGNSA. The CDR3 loop is CASSPASGGNTEAFF. CDR3 sequence (DNA): TGTGCCAGCAGCCCGGCTTCCGGGGGGAACACTGAAGCTTTCTTT.

The rearrangement joins TRBV6-2 or TRBV6-3 to TRBJ2-4; 7 nucleotides align to TRBD1. Germline lookup yields CDR1 MNHEY and CDR2 SVGEGT. Germline trimming cut 4 bases from V and 7 bases from J; bases unmatched to any gene: 4. This CDR3 contains 13 residues. The CDR3 nucleotides read TGTGCCAGCAGTTTGACAGGGTTGAACATTCAGTACTTC. Encoded protein: CASSLTGLNIQYF.

The rearrangement links TRBV19 to TRBJ1-6; 8 bases are a match to TRBD1. J lost 9 bases, V lost 5 bases, and 6 bases had no gene match. The CDR3 extends over 14 amino acids. The V gene's germline CDR1 is LNHDA and CDR2 SQIVND (reference sequence). In nucleotides, the CDR3 is TGTGCCAGTAGTCCCGGACAGGGTGGTTCACCCCTCCACTTT. This codes for CASSPGQGGSPLHF.

This chain connects TRBV5-6 to TRBJ1-2; 9 bases line up with TRBD1. Trimming cost V 0 bases and J 2 bases; bases outside gene matches: 2. The CDR3 sequence is 15 residues long. Germline V lookup: CDR1 SGHDT, CDR2 YYEEEE. The CDR3 loop is CASSLAGTGNYGYTF. CDR3 nucleotides: TGTGCCAGCAGCTTGGCCGGGACAGGGAACTATGGCTACACCTTC. The variable domain in full, completed from reference TRBV5-6 and TRBJ1-2, reads DAGVTQSPTHLIKTRGQQVTLRCSPKSGHDTVSWYQQALGQGPQFIFQYYEEEERQRGNFPDRFSGHQFPNYSSELNVNALLLGDSALYLCASSLAGTGNYGYTFGSGTRLTVV.

The chain has TRBV21-1 and TRBJ2-6; TRBD2 is the table's D call and was not checked against the DNA. TRBV21-1 is a recognized pseudogene. This CDR3 contains 19 residues. The CDR3 coding sequence is TGTGCCAGCAGCAAAGTTAGGACTAGCGGGGTTTCTGGGGCCAACGTCCTGACTTTC. Translated, it gives CASSKVRTSGVSGANVLTF.

In DNA, the CDR3 is TGTGCCAGCAGTTATCAGGCGAACACCGGGGAGCTGTTTTTT. It translates to CASSYQANTGELFF. The chain combines TRBV6-6 with TRBJ2-2; unclear D gene. This CDR3 region has 14 residues. Trimming removed 3 bases from V and 0 bases from J, with 5 bases in between. Germline V gene data show CDR1 as MNHNY and CDR2 as SVGAGI (reference sequence).

The chain combines TRBV10-1 with TRBJ2-3, with TRBD1 as a possible D gene (5 bases). Trimming took off 1 base at V and 2 bases at J, with 13 bases between the two ends. From germline, CDR1 is WNHNN and CDR2 SYGVQD (reference sequence). The CDR3 loop spans 16 amino acids. CDR3 protein: CASSEYFQGFTDTQYF. CDR3 nucleotides: TGCGCCAGCAGTGAGTATTTCCAGGGTTTCACAGATACGCAGTATTTT.

The chain carries TRBV6-5 and TRBJ2-7, with 10 bases matching TRBD1. With 4 bases clipped from V and 12 bases from J, the junction kept 6 bases outside the gene matches. Germline V gene sequence: CDR1 MNHEY, CDR2 SVGAGI. The CDR3 spans 12 residues. DNA for the CDR3: TGTGCCAGCAGTTCCCCGGGACAGGGGTTGTACTTC. Residues: CASSSPGQGLYF.

The chain links TRBV6-5 to TRBJ1-1, with D perhaps TRBD1 (6 bases). The CDR3 has 13 amino acids. Germline V gene sequence: CDR1 MNHEY, CDR2 SVGAGI. With 6 bases removed from V and 2 bases from J, the gap between germline ends came to 10 bases. The CDR3, as DNA: TGTGCCAGCAGGGGCAGGGGAAACACTGAAGCTTTCTTT. As protein: CASRGRGNTEAFF.

V is TRBV7-2 and J is TRBJ1-2; no clear D. The CDR3 is 13 residues long. Germline lookup yields CDR1 SGHTA and CDR2 FQGNSA. V dropped 6 bases and J dropped 1 base, with 9 bases sitting between them. In nucleotides, the CDR3 is TGTGCCAGCAGTTCCGGGATTAACTATGGCTACACCTTC. It yields the protein CASSSGINYGYTF.

The chain combines TRBV5-1 with TRBJ1-1, with D maybe TRBD1 (5 bases). Trimming stripped 4 bases from V and 1 base from J, with 17 bases between. In germline, CDR1 is SGHRS, CDR2 YFSETQ. The CDR3 is 16 amino acids. CDR3 DNA: TGCGCCAGCAGCCTCGGGACTCCTATTCCGAACACTGAAGCTTTCTTT. Protein product: CASSLGTPIPNTEAFF. The variable domain in full, completed from reference TRBV5-1 and TRBJ1-1, reads KAGVTQTPRYLIKTRGQQVTLSCSPISGHRSVSWYQQTPGQGLQFLFEYFSETQRNKGNFPGRFSGRQFSNSRSEMNVSTLELGDSALYLCASSLGTPIPNTEAFFGQGTRLTVV.

The V and J genes are TRBV10-3 and TRBJ2-4, with 8 positions matching TRBD2. Germline V lookup: CDR1 ENHRY, CDR2 SYGVKD. This CDR3 spans 14 amino acids. V shed 2 bases, J shed 8 bases, and the junction held 5 bases outside the gene matches. CDR3 coding DNA: TGTGCCATCAGTGAGGTCGGGGGGGCAGACATTCAGTACTTC. It is translated as CAISEVGGADIQYF.

The V call is TRBV28, the J call TRBJ1-2, with D perhaps TRBD1 (5 bases). The CDR3 spans 14 residues. In germline, CDR1 is MDHEN, CDR2 SYDVKM. The V end was cut by 6 bases, the J end by 8 bases, with 19 bases between. The CDR3 reads CASSPGGSGGGYTF. As DNA, the CDR3 is TGTGCCAGCAGCCCCGGGGGATCCGGCGGGGGCTACACCTTC.

V usage is TRBV9 and J usage is TRBJ1-2, with a tentative D call TRBD1 (6 bases). Germline-derived CDR1 and CDR2 are SGDLS and YYNGEE. The CDR3 sequence is 15 residues long. V was cut by 0 bases and J by 2 bases, with 11 bases left in between. The CDR3 coding sequence is TGTGCCAGCAGCGTAGCTGACGGACAGAACTATGGCTACACCTTC. Amino acid sequence: CASSVADGQNYGYTF. Full variable domain (outside the CDR3, taken from reference TRBV9 and TRBJ1-2): DSGVTQTPKHLITATGQRVTLRCSPRSGDLSVYWYQQSLDQGLQFLIQYYNGEERAKGNILERFSAQQFPDLHSELNLSSLELGDSALYFCASSVADGQNYGYTFGSGTRLTVV.

This clone was detected only a few times. The chain employs TRBV30 and TRBJ1-2; D may be TRBD1 (6 bases). Germline CDR1 reads GTSNPN; CDR2 reads SVGIG (reference sequence). The CDR3 spans 13 residues. The germline V and J ends were trimmed by 4 bases and 8 bases, with 17 bases remaining between them. CDR3 region: CAWTAGTSGGYTF. The CDR3 coding sequence is TGTGCCTGGACTGCCGGGACATCGGGCGGCTACACCTTC.

The chain recombines TRBV25-1 with TRBJ2-7; the match to TRBD2 covers 11 bases. Looked up from germline, CDR1 is MGHDK and CDR2 is SYGVNS. The trim removed 9 bases at V and 2 bases at J, leaving 12 bases unmatched. This CDR3 has 16 amino acids. CDR3 sequence: CARKLAGVLDPYEQYF. The CDR3 DNA sequence: TGTGCCAGGAAACTAGCGGGAGTGCTCGATCCCTACGAGCAGTACTTC.

The chain is built from TRBV6-6 and TRBJ2-6; 7 bases fit TRBD1. Per germline, CDR1 MNHNY and CDR2 SVGAGI (reference sequence). After removal of 4 bases from V and 4 bases from J, the junction contained 4 bases not matched to a gene. There are 15 residues in the CDR3. CDR3 DNA: TGTGCCAGCAGTTTTACAGGGGTAGGGGCCAACGTCCTGACTTTC. This encodes CASSFTGVGANVLTF.

The V and J genes are TRBV23-1 and TRBJ2-7; D perhaps matches TRBD1 (6 bases). TRBV23-1 qualifies as an ORF whose function is uncertain. The V gene lost 4 bases and the J gene lost 6 bases, with 13 bases spanning the gap. The length of the CDR3 is 13 residues. The CDR3 nucleotides read TGCGCCAGCAGTCGTCCCAGGGGATGCGAGCAGTACTTC. Amino acid sequence: CASSRPRGCEQYF.

The chain is built from TRBV10-3 and TRBJ1-1; D unresolved. V was clipped by 6 bases and J by 0 bases, with 14 bases between them. CDR1 ENHRY and CDR2 SYGVKD come from the germline V gene. This CDR3 region has 15 residues. The CDR3 region is CAISQKDTVNTEAFF. CDR3 sequence (DNA): TGTGCCATCAGCCAAAAAGACACGGTGAACACTGAAGCTTTCTTT.

The rearrangement uses TRBV2 and TRBJ2-1, with 14 bases lining up with TRBD2. After removal of 6 bases from V and 4 bases from J, the junction contained 5 bases not matched to a gene. The CDR3 loop spans 16 amino acids. The V gene's germline CDR1 is SNHLY and CDR2 FYNNEI. DNA of the CDR3: TGTGCCAGCAGGACGGGACTAGCGGGGGCTTACAATGAGCAGTTCTTC. Translated: CASRTGLAGAYNEQFF. Variable domain in full (rest from reference TRBV2 and TRBJ2-1): EPEVTQTPSHQVTQMGQEVILRCVPISNHLYFYWYRQILGQKVEFLVSFYNNEISEKSEIFDDQFSVERPDGSNFTLKIRSTKLEDSAMYFCASRTGLAGAYNEQFFGPGTRLTVL.

This chain connects TRBV7-8 to TRBJ1-2; D ambiguous. Germline V gene data show CDR1 as SGHVS and CDR2 as FQNEAQ. Trimming shortened V by 0 bases and J by 7 bases, and 6 bases separated the two germline ends. CDR3 size: 12 residues. The CDR3 spells CASSLALGGYTF. CDR3 coding DNA: TGTGCCAGCAGCTTAGCGCTAGGTGGCTACACCTTC.

This clone was seen a few times. The chain joins TRBV6-1 to TRBJ1-5; TRBD1 agrees at 7 bases. Trimming took 2 bases from V and 6 from J; bases not matched to a gene: 4. This CDR3 region has 14 residues. Germline CDR1 is MNHNS and CDR2 is SASEGT. CDR3 sequence (DNA): TGTGCCAGCAGTGAATCAGGGGGACGTCAGCCCCAGCATTTT. Amino acid sequence: CASSESGGRQPQHF.